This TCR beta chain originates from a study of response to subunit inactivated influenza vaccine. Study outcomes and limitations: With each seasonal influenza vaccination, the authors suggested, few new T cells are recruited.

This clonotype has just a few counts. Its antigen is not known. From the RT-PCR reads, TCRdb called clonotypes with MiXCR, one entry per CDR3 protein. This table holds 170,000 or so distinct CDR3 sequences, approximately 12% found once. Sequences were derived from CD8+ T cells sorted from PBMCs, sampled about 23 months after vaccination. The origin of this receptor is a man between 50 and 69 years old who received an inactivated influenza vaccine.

In nucleotides, the CDR3 is TGTGCCAGCAGTTTGAACAGGGCAGGCTACAATGAGCAGTTCTTC. It yields the protein CASSLNRAGYNEQFF. This sequence joins TRBV12-3 or TRBV12-4 and TRBJ2-1; tentatively, D is TRBD1 (6 bases). The CDR3 length is 15 residues. The V gene lost 3 bases and the J gene lost 3 bases, with 12 bases spanning the gap.